This T cell receptor (beta chain) was found in a study of T cell responses to AZD1222 COVID-19 vaccine. The method was immunoSEQ multiplex PCR; TCRdb's version includes in-frame clones alone and lacks a portion of them. This table holds approximately 120,000 clones, approximately 87% found once. V lost 6 bases, J lost 2 bases, and 17 bases lay in between. This CDR3 is built from 15 residues. Germline loops: CDR1 MNHEY, CDR2 SVGAGI. The V call is TRBV6-5, the J call TRBJ2-7, with no clear D. This specimen consisted of peripheral blood, obtained on day 0 of AZD1222 vaccination. The sequence derives from an adult in good health. DNA of the CDR3: TGTGCCAGCAGCCCCGGGCCCTCGACCACCTACGAGCAGTACTTC. Protein product: CASSPGPSTTYEQYF.